This T cell receptor (beta chain) is drawn from a study of shared clonotypes between healthy human individuals. Only in-frame clones appear in the TCRdb table, and some are missing; sequencing was by immunoSEQ multiplex PCR. The sample consists of 490,000 or so clones, 65% to 80% of them appearing once. Trimming cost V 4 bases and J 4 bases; bases outside gene matches: 10. CDR1 is MNHEY and CDR2 is SMNVEV in the germline V gene (reference sequence). This CDR3 region has 16 residues. V usage is TRBV27 and J usage is TRBJ2-7, with 10 nucleotides matching TRBD2. Material: PBMCs. The clonotype was recovered from a middle-aged woman in good health. Some clones in this sample may be carry-over from other donors' samples. The CDR3 protein is CASSWSAAGGKYEQYF. CDR3 sequence (DNA): TGTGCCAGCAGTTGGTCTGCAGCGGGAGGGAAGTACGAGCAGTACTTC.